This T cell receptor beta chain was recorded in a study of blood T cell repertoires in COVID-19. Study context: Whether acute or convalescent, the COVID-19 samples came from the United States, Italy and Spain. T cells, B-cell-depleted T cells, or PBMCs supplied cDNA or gDNA.

Germline lookup yields CDR1 SGHTA and CDR2 FQGTGA. The length of the CDR3 is 20 residues. J was trimmed by 7 bases and V by 1 base; bases with no gene match: 19. Authors' processing steps: Amplification of reference gene primers provided the estimated nucleated cell counts. Repertoires were generated with immunoSEQ multiplex PCR, while TCRdb's copy carries only in-frame clones and drops some. V and J calls and clone size are as listed in that table; D and trimming were resolved from the DNA. The sample lists under 250,000 clones, approximately 84% occurring once. Sequencing was carried out using peripheral blood. The chain joins TRBV7-3 to TRBJ2-1; the match to TRBD1 covers 10 bases. This receptor was identified in a man aged 50-59 years with acute or convalescent COVID-19. CDR3 DNA: TGTGCCAGCAGCTTAAGAGGGGGACAGGGGAATTGGCGGGAGCAGAATGAGCAGTTCTTC. The encoded protein is CASSLRGGQGNWREQNEQFF.